This TCR beta chain was profiled in a study of T cell changes during pregnancy in multiple sclerosis (dated by TCRdb to the late 2010s). About the full investigation: In women with multiple sclerosis, the researchers looked at how the T cell repertoire shifted as pregnancy progressed.

This clone was counted a few times. The specificity of this receptor is unknown. Per-nucleotide qualities are absent, and no much larger clonotype sits a single base away. The library was made by the immunoSEQ multiplex PCR assay. TCRdb holds this immuneACCESS table with in-frame rearrangements only. Some clones are missing; in checked studies, unresolved V genes explain under half, and the rest has no known cause. This sample holds 30,000 to 35,000 clones; over 75% were observed only once. Clones ranked in the top ten supply about 6.4% of the sample. CDR1 and CDR2 (LGHNA, YNFKEQ) derive from the germline V gene. Relative to germline, V is 0 bases shorter and J is 6 bases shorter, with 12 bases between their ends. The CDR3 runs 15 residues from the cysteine to the phenylalanine. Only the CDR3 portion is preserved as DNA: 45 bases, with reading frame beginning at the first base.

The sequences come from CD8+ T cells from peripheral blood mononuclear cells, collected in the second trimester of pregnancy. Here the chain combines TRBV4-2 and TRBJ2-1, with an unclear D gene assignment. The clonotype was recovered from a female donor with multiple sclerosis, enrolled in a pregnancy study. The DNA sequence is TGTGCCAGCAGCCAAGAAGCGTCTAGTGTCAATGAGCAGTTCTTC. This translates into CASSQEASSVNEQFF.